These T cell receptor beta chains were read from a single sample in a study of CD8 T cells in Susac syndrome. MiXCR, run by TCRdb on the immunoSEQ multiplex PCR reads, gives a single entry per CDR3 protein. The profile shows about 300,000 distinct CDR3 sequences, about 90% of them singletons. Sequencing was done on a sample of CD4+ T cells from PBMCs. These TCRs come from a human donor with multiple sclerosis. Each CDR3 is given with its conserved first and last residue. A D gene is named only where the DNA matches it firmly. Some rows have no size entry. The others give once, few or many, or a class for an expanded clone.

J gene,V gene,D gene,clone size,CDR3 protein,CDR3 DNA
TRBJ1-2,TRBV5-4,TRBD1,few,CASSSDRDYGYTF,TGTGCCAGCAGCTCGGACAGGGACTATGGCTACACCTTC
TRBJ1-1,TRBV14,-,once,CASSQDIRTEAFF,TGTGCCAGCAGCCAAGACATTCGCACTGAAGCTTTCTTT
TRBJ1-1,TRBV20-1,-,-,CKSGTEAFF,TGCAAGTCCGGCACTGAAGCTTTCTTT
TRBJ1-3,TRBV9,-,once,CASSVGNYGGNTIYF,TGTGCCAGCAGCGTAGGGAACTACGGAGGAAACACCATATATTTT
TRBJ1-5,TRBV28,TRBD1,-,CASSPLRTGGFQPQHF,TGTGCCAGCAGTCCCCTTCGGACAGGGGGCTTTCAGCCCCAGCATTTT
TRBJ2-7,TRBV3-1,TRBD2,few,CASSFGLAGAYEQYF,TGTGCCAGCAGCTTCGGACTAGCGGGCGCCTACGAGCAGTACTTC
TRBJ1-5,TRBV29-1,-,-,CSVGPGMNQPQHF,TGCAGCGTTGGGCCGGGGATGAATCAGCCCCAGCATTTT
TRBJ1-6,TRBV30,TRBD1,-,CAWGLQGVPLHF,TGTGCCTGGGGGCTACAGGGGGTTCCCCTCCACTTT
TRBJ2-4,TRBV5-1,-,-,CASSPPGPARNIQYF,TGCGCCAGCAGCCCCCCGGGACCCGCAAGAAACATTCAGTACTTC
TRBJ1-2,TRBV28,-,-,CASSLARVHGYTF,TGTGCCAGCAGTTTAGCAAGGGTACATGGCTACACCTTC
TRBJ1-4,TRBV20-1,-,-,CSATGQPNEKLFF,TGCAGTGCTACCGGACAGCCTAATGAAAAACTGTTTTTT
TRBJ1-5,TRBV4-2,-,-,CASSQYADRIKQPQHF,TGTGCCAGCAGCCAATACGCGGACCGGATAAAACAGCCCCAGCATTTT
TRBJ2-2,TRBV11-1,-,-,CASSLTGNPGELFF,TGTGCCAGCAGCCTTACGGGAAACCCCGGGGAGCTGTTTTTT
TRBJ1-2,TRBV5-1,-,once,CASSPRDLRNFYGYTF,TGCGCCAGCAGCCCACGGGACCTAAGGAACTTTTATGGCTACACCTTC
TRBJ1-4,TRBV30,-,-,CAWEGGGGKLFF,TGTGCCTGGGAGGGTGGAGGGGGAAAACTGTTTTTT
TRBJ2-7,TRBV6-2/TRBV6-3,TRBD2,-,CASSPGLGSSYEQYF,TGTGCCAGCAGCCCGGGACTAGGGAGCTCCTACGAGCAGTACTTC
TRBJ2-1,TRBV18,-,-,CASSPPGQEVINEQFF,TGTGCCAGCTCACCACCGGGCCAGGAGGTAATCAATGAGCAGTTCTTC
TRBJ1-1,TRBV5-1,-,-,CASSLLNREMNTEAFF,TGCGCCAGCAGCTTGTTAAATAGGGAGATGAACACTGAAGCTTTCTTT
TRBJ1-2,TRBV3-1,-,-,CASSQDLGARGNYGYTF,TGTGCCAGCAGCCAAGATCTAGGCGCGAGGGGAAACTATGGCTACACCTTC
TRBJ1-1,TRBV30,-,-,CAWSPGTEAFF,TGTGCCTGGTCGCCAGGAACTGAAGCTTTCTTT
TRBJ2-1,TRBV7-9,-,-,CASSERSYNEQFF,TGTGCCAGCAGCGAGAGGTCCTACAATGAGCAGTTCTTC
TRBJ1-2,TRBV7-2,-,-,CASSLASGEGYGYTF,TGTGCCAGCAGCTTAGCCTCAGGGGAGGGCTATGGCTACACCTTC
TRBJ2-4,TRBV7-2,TRBD2,-,CASSLALLSGNIQYF,TGTGCCAGCAGCTTAGCGCTCCTTAGCGGGAACATTCAGTACTTC
TRBJ2-5,TRBV3-1,TRBD2,-,CASSQEGTSKETQYF,TGTGCCAGCAGCCAAGAAGGGACTAGCAAAGAGACCCAGTACTTC
TRBJ2-7,TRBV3-1,-,once,CASSHLLGEVGEQYF,TGTGCCAGCAGCCACCTCCTAGGCGAGGTGGGCGAGCAGTACTTC
TRBJ1-2,TRBV20-1,-,-,CSASLTPGRRLYGYTF,TGCAGTGCTAGTCTGACCCCGGGCAGGCGGCTCTATGGCTACACCTTC
TRBJ1-2,TRBV3-1,TRBD1,-,CASSPMLTGAAGYTF,TGTGCCAGCAGCCCCATGCTCACAGGGGCTGCGGGCTACACCTTC
TRBJ1-1,TRBV7-2,-,few,CASSARQSSEAFF,TGTGCCAGCAGCGCCCGACAATCCTCTGAAGCTTTCTTT
TRBJ2-7,TRBV20-1,-,-,CSATHTDEQYF,TGCAGTGCTACCCATACAGACGAGCAGTACTTC
TRBJ2-1,TRBV27,-,-,CASTLDFSSSYNEQFF,TGTGCCAGCACCCTTGACTTCTCCAGCTCCTACAATGAGCAGTTCTTC
TRBJ2-1,TRBV15,TRBD1,-,CATSSRTGVYNEQFF,TGTGCCACCAGCAGTCGGACAGGAGTTTACAATGAGCAGTTCTTC
TRBJ2-4,TRBV7-2,-,once,CASSPTRLVAKNIQYF,TGTGCCAGCAGCCCTACTCGACTCGTGGCCAAAAACATTCAGTACTTC
TRBJ2-3,TRBV7-3,-,-,CASSLMPVTDTQYF,TGTGCCAGCAGCTTAATGCCGGTCACAGATACGCAGTATTTT
TRBJ2-6,TRBV12-3/TRBV12-4,-,-,CASSLVGPGANVLTF,TGTGCCAGCAGTTTGGTGGGGCCTGGGGCCAACGTCCTGACTTTC
TRBJ2-1,TRBV12-3/TRBV12-4,-,-,CASTPWAGRNEQFF,TGTGCCAGCACCCCCTGGGCGGGAAGGAATGAGCAGTTCTTC
TRBJ2-5,TRBV14,-,-,CASSQDLGEQETQYF,TGTGCCAGCAGCCAAGATCTCGGTGAACAAGAGACCCAGTACTTC
TRBJ1-4,TRBV19,-,-,CASTPAGTTNEKLFF,TGTGCCAGTACCCCGGCGGGGACGACTAATGAAAAACTGTTTTTT
TRBJ1-4,TRBV18,-,-,CASSPGDEKLFF,TGTGCCAGCTCACCCGGTGATGAAAAACTGTTTTTT
TRBJ1-1,TRBV12-3/TRBV12-4,TRBD1,-,CASSLGDRANTEAFF,TGTGCCAGCAGTTTGGGGGACAGGGCGAACACTGAAGCTTTCTTT
TRBJ2-4,TRBV30,-,-,CAWSRLQKGIQYF,TGTGCCTGGAGTCGGTTACAGAAGGGCATTCAGTACTTC
TRBJ2-7,TRBV18,TRBD1,-,CASSRNGQGASYEQYF,TGTGCCAGCTCGCGGAATGGACAGGGGGCCTCCTACGAGCAGTACTTC
TRBJ2-1,TRBV24-1,TRBD1,-,CATSGGQGAWNEQFF,TGTGCCACCAGTGGCGGACAGGGGGCTTGGAATGAGCAGTTCTTC
TRBJ2-7,TRBV4-1,-,few,CASSQREPYEQYF,TGCGCCAGCAGCCAAAGAGAGCCCTACGAGCAGTACTTC
TRBJ2-7,TRBV18,-,-,CASSRDMESSYEQYF,TGTGCCAGCTCCCGGGACATGGAGAGCTCCTACGAGCAGTACTTC
TRBJ2-7,TRBV18,TRBD2,-,CASSPRTSAGYEQYF,TGTGCCAGCTCACCACGGACTAGCGCGGGCTACGAGCAGTACTTC
TRBJ2-5,TRBV20-1,TRBD2,-,CSVRTPRETFGETQYF,TGCAGTGTCCGTACTCCGCGGGAGACTTTCGGAGAGACCCAGTACTTC
TRBJ2-4,TRBV7-6,TRBD2,-,CASSLTPGGAKNIQYF,TGTGCCAGCAGCTTAACGCCGGGGGGAGCCAAAAACATTCAGTACTTC
TRBJ2-1,TRBV5-1,-,-,CASSRDSLPTYNEQFF,TGCGCCAGCAGCAGAGACAGTCTACCTACCTACAATGAGCAGTTCTTC
TRBJ2-2,TRBV29-1,-,-,CSVREASRNTGELFF,TGCAGCGTTAGGGAAGCAAGTAGAAACACCGGGGAGCTGTTTTTT
TRBJ2-3,TRBV11-2,TRBD2,-,CASSLAGVLTDTQYF,TGTGCCAGCAGCCTAGCGGGAGTGCTCACAGATACGCAGTATTTT
TRBJ1-6,TRBV30,-,-,CAWSALRGDSPLHF,TGTGCCTGGAGTGCCCTACGCGGGGATTCACCCCTCCACTTT